This TCR beta chain came from a study of blood T cells in healthy people across ages. Whole-study findings and limits: It was held that diversity estimates obtained from one million T cells represented underestimates.

As concerns this clonotype: No antigen is known for it.

It was with a sample-barcoded 5' primer and a J-beta primer mix that a second PCR of about 7 to 12 cycles was run. CDR3-containing paired-end reads numbered at least 2.5 million in each sample. TCRdb used MiXCR to reprocess the 5' RACE reads, holding one entry per CDR3 protein. Counted here are roughly 1,800,000 distinct CDR3 sequences, around half occurring once; the ten biggest clones make up about 2.1%. The sequenced sample consisted of blood. The origin of this receptor is a woman aged 40 to 55 in good health.

The CDR3 coding sequence is TGCGCCAGCAGCCAGGGGGGACGCTACAATGAGCAGTTCTTC. Its protein is CASSQGGRYNEQFF. This sequence joins TRBV4-3 and TRBJ2-1; tentative D call: TRBD2 (6 bases). CDR3 size: 14 residues. The V end was cut by 3 bases, the J end by 3 bases, with 9 bases between. CDR1 is LGHNA, CDR2 YSLEER, per germline.